This TCR beta chain derives from a study of Ad26.COV2.S vaccination and SARS-CoV-2 variants. Study at large: Trial arm assignment for the donor was COV1001 Ad26.COV2.S.

The assay was immunoSEQ multiplex PCR, and TCRdb's table has in-frame clones only and misses some. The sample yields about 330,000 clones, approximately 87% seen once. This CDR3 is built from 12 residues. Germline CDR1 is SGHTA and CDR2 is FQGNSA. With 3 bases removed from V and 0 bases from J, the gap between germline ends came to 3 bases. The treatment: some 20 received Ad26.COV2.S at low or high dose, single or two shots; roughly five received placebo; per-sample allocation not given. Day 63 following the first vaccine or placebo injection was when the samples were taken. This sequence originates from a person between 18 and 65 years old who received the Ad26.COV2.S COVID-19 vaccine or a placebo. The source material was peripheral blood, sampled in a trial of Ad26.COV2.S vaccine versus placebo. The chain combines TRBV7-2 with TRBJ2-7; D gene uncertain. CDR3 protein: CASSFSSYEQYF. CDR3 nucleotides: TGTGCCAGCAGCTTCAGCTCCTACGAGCAGTACTTC. Looking up the rest from reference TRBV7-2 and TRBJ2-7 gives the full variable domain: GAGVSQSPSNKVTEKGKDVELRCDPISGHTALYWYRQSLGQGLEFLIYFQGNSAPDKSGLPSDRFSAERTGGSVSTLTIQRTQQEDSAVYLCASSFSSYEQYFGPGTRLTVT.